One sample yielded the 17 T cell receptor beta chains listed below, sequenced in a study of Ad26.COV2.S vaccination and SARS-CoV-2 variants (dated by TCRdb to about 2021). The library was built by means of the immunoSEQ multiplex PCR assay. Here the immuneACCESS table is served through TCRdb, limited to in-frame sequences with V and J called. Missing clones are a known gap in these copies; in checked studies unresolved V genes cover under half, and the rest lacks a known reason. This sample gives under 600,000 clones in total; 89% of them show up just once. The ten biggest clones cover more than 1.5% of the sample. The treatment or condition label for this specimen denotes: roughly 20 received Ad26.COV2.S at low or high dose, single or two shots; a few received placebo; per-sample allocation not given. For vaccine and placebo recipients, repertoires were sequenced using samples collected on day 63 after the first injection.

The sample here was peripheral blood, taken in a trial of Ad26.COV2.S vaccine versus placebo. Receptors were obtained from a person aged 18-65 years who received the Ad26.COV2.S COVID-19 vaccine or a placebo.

The CDR3 DNA reads TGTGCCAGCAGCGCTTCCCCCCGGACCGGGGAGCTGTTTTTT. As protein: CASSASPRTGELFF. V gene TRBV7-9 combines with J gene TRBJ2-2, with D uncertain. In germline, CDR1 is SEHNR, CDR2 FQNEAQ (reference sequence). The CDR3 is 14 residues long. The V end lost 5 bases, the J end lost 5 bases, and 12 bases lay between the germline ends.

In DNA form, the CDR3 reads TGTGCCAGCAGCAATCTACTCTTACCCTACAATGAGCAGTTCTTC. The encoded protein is CASSNLLLPYNEQFF. The J gene is TRBJ2-1, the V gene TRBV3-1 (or the pseudogene TRBV3-2); D ambiguous. Germline V gene lookup returns CDR1 LGHDT and CDR2 YNNKEL (reference sequence). The V and J ends lost 5 bases and 2 bases respectively, with 13 bases between them. The CDR3 consists of 15 residues.

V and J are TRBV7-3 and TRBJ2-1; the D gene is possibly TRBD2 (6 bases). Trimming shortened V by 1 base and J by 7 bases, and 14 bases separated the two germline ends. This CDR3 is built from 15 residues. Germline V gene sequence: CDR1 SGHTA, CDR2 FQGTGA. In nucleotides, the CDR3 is TGTGCCAGCAGCTTAAGACGGGAGCGGAGGAATGAGCAGTTCTTC. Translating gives CASSLRRERRNEQFF.

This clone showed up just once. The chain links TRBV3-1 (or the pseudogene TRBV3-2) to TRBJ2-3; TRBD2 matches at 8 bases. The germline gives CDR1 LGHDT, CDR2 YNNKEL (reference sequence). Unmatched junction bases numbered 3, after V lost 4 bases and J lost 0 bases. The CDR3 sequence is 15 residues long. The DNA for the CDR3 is TGTGCCAGCAGCCCTAGCGGGTTTAGCACAGATACGCAGTATTTT. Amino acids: CASSPSGFSTDTQYF.

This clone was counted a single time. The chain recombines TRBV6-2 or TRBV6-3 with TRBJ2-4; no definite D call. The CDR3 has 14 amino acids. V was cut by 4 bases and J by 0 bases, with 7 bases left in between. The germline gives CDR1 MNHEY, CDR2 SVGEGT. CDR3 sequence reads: CASSLRLAKNIQYF. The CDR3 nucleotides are TGTGCCAGCAGTTTACGGTTAGCCAAAAACATTCAGTACTTC.

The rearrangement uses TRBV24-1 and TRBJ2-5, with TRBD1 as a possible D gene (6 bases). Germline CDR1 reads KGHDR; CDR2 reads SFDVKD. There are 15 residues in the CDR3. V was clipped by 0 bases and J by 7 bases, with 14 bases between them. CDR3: CATSDLGAGVGTQYF. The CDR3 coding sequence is TGTGCCACCAGTGATTTGGGCGCAGGGGTGGGGACCCAGTACTTC.

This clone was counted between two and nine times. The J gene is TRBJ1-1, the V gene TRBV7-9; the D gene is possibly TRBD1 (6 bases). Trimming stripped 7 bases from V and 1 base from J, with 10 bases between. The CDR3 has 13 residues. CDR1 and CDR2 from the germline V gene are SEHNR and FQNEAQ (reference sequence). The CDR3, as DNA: TGTGCCAGCAAGGGACAAAGGAACACTGAAGCTTTCTTT. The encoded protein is CASKGQRNTEAFF.

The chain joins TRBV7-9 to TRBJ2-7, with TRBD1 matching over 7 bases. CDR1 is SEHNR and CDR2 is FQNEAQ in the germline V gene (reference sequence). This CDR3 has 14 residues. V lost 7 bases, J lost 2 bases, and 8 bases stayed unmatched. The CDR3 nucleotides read TGTGCCAGCACTCCCGGACAGGCAACCTACGAGCAGTACTTC. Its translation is CASTPGQATYEQYF. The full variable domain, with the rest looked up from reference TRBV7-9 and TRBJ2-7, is DTGVSQNPRHKITKRGQNVTFRCDPISEHNRLYWYRQTLGQGPEFLTYFQNEAQLEKSRLLSDRFSAERPKGSFSTLEIQRTEQGDSAMYLCASTPGQATYEQYFGPGTRLTVT.

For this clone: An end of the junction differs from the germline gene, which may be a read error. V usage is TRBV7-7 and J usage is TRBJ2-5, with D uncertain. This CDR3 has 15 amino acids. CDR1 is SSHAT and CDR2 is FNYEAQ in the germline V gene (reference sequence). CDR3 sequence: CASSLIGQLGETQYF. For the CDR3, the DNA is TGTGCTAGCAGCTTAATAGGTCAATTAGGGGAGACCCAGTACTTC.

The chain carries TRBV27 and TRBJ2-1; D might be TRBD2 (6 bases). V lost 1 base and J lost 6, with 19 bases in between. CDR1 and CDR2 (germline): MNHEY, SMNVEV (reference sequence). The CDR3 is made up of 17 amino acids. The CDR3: CASSLLVAGSGFNEQFF. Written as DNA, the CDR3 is TGTGCCAGCAGTTTATTGGTGGCCGGGAGTGGTTTCAATGAGCAGTTCTTC.

CDR3 protein: CASDLYGSTAIYGYTF. CDR3 nucleotides: TGTGCCAGCGACCTGTACGGGAGTACAGCAATCTATGGCTACACCTTC. The chain couples TRBV5-6 to TRBJ1-2; D gene ambiguous. The CDR3 loop spans 16 amino acids. The germline CDR1 and CDR2 sequences are SGHDT and YYEEEE. Trimming left V 7 bases short and J 4 bases short, with 23 bases between.

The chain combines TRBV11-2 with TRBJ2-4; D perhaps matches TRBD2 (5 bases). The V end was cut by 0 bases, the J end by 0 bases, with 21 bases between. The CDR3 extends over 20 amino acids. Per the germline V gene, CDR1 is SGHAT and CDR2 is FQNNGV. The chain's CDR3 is CASSLDARRARNLAKNIQYF. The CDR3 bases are TGTGCCAGCAGCTTAGACGCGAGGCGGGCCCGAAACCTAGCCAAAAACATTCAGTACTTC.

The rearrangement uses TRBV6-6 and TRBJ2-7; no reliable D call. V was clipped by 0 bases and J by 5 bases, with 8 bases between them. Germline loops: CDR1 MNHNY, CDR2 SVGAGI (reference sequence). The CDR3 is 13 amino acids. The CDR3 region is CASSYSGKHEQYF. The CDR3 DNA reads TGTGCCAGCAGTTACTCGGGGAAACACGAGCAGTACTTC.

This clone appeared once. The CDR3 here is CASRLTHILNTEAFF. The CDR3 DNA is TGTGCCAGCCGCCTTACGCACATATTGAACACTGAAGCTTTCTTT. The chain couples TRBV7-2 to TRBJ1-1, with D uncertain. Trimming took off 8 bases at V and 0 bases at J, with 16 bases between the two ends. The CDR3 is 15 residues long. Germline-derived CDR1 and CDR2 are SGHTA and FQGNSA.

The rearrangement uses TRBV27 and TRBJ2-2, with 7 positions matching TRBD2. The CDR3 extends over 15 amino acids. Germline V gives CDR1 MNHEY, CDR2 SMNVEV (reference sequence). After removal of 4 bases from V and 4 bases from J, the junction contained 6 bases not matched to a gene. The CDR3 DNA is TGTGCCAGCAGTTGGGGAGGGCAGGTCACCGGGGAGCTGTTTTTT. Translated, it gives CASSWGGQVTGELFF.

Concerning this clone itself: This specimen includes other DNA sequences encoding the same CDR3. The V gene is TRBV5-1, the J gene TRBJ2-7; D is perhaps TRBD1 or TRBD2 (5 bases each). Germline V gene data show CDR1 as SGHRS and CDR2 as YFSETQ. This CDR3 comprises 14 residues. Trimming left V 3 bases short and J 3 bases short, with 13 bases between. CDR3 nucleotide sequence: TGCGCCAGCAGCTCCGGGACCCTTAACTACGAGCAGTACTTC. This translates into CASSSGTLNYEQYF.

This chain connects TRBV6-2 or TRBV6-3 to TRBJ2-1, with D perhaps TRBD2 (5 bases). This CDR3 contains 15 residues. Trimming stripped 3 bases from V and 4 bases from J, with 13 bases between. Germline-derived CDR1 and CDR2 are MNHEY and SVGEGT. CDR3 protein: CASSYSDWRYNEQFF. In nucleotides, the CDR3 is TGTGCCAGCAGTTATTCGGACTGGAGGTACAATGAGCAGTTCTTC.